The 5 T cell receptor beta chains reported below all come from one sample, sequenced in a study of T cell changes during pregnancy in multiple sclerosis. Sequenced by immunoSEQ multiplex PCR; TCRdb stores in-frame clones only, minus some. The sample contains 100,000 or so clones, roughly 92% of which appear only once. The sequencing used peripheral blood, collected after pregnancy. These receptors all stem from a female donor with multiple sclerosis, enrolled in a pregnancy study.

The chain has TRBV6-5 and TRBJ2-2; 7 bases are shared with TRBD1. Trimming at V came to 6 bases and at J to 4 bases, leaving 8 bases not matched to a gene. The CDR3 consists of 15 residues. Germline assignment: CDR1 MNHEY and CDR2 SVGAGI. In nucleotides, the CDR3 is TGTGCCAGCAGGCCAACTGAGGGGGCCACCGGGGAGCTGTTTTTT. As protein: CASRPTEGATGELFF.

This clone was recorded once. V gene TRBV5-4 combines with J gene TRBJ2-7; TRBD1 matches at 7 bases. Germline CDR1 and CDR2: SGHNT and YYREEE (reference sequence). The CDR3 extends over 15 amino acids. V trimming: 4 bases; J trimming: 0 bases; junction bases outside the gene matches: 7. The DNA for the CDR3 is TGTGCCAGCAGCAAAGACCGGGACAGCTCCTACGAGCAGTACTTC. It is translated as CASSKDRDSSYEQYF.

The chain employs TRBV4-2 and TRBJ1-2, with D perhaps TRBD1 (6 bases). Trimming stripped 4 bases from V and 3 bases from J, with 15 bases between. Germline V gene lookup returns CDR1 LGHNA and CDR2 YNFKEQ. The length of the CDR3 is 15 residues. The CDR3 nucleotides read TGTGCCAGCAGCCGGGAGGGGCCAGGGGACTATGGCTACACCTTC. Translation: CASSREGPGDYGYTF.

This sequence joins TRBV29-1 and TRBJ1-1, with D unclear. This CDR3 has 11 amino acids. V was clipped by 6 bases and J by 1 base, with 6 bases between them. The germline V gene encodes CDR1 SQVTM and CDR2 ANQGSEA. CDR3 DNA: TGCAGCGTACAGAGGAACACTGAAGCTTTCTTT. Residues: CSVQRNTEAFF. The full variable domain, completed using reference TRBV29-1 and TRBJ1-1, is SAVISQKPSRDICQRGTSLTIQCQVDSQVTMMFWYRQQPGQSLTLIATANQGSEATYESGFVIDKFPISRPNLTFSTLTVSNMSPEDSSIYLCSVQRNTEAFFGQGTRLTVV.

This chain uses TRBV14 with TRBJ1-1; a possible D gene is TRBD1 (6 bases). Per the germline V gene, CDR1 is SGHDN and CDR2 is FVKESK. V lost 2 bases and J lost 5, with 12 bases in between. The CDR3 loop spans 14 amino acids. The CDR3 DNA is TGTGCCAGCAGCCAACACGCACAGGGAACTGAAGCTTTCTTT. Its protein is CASSQHAQGTEAFF. The full variable domain, its missing parts supplied by reference TRBV14 and TRBJ1-1, is EAGVTQFPSHSVIEKGQTVTLRCDPISGHDNLYWYRRVMGKEIKFLLHFVKESKQDESGMPNNRFLAERTGGTYSTLKVQPAELEDSGVYFCASSQHAQGTEAFFGQGTRLTVV.